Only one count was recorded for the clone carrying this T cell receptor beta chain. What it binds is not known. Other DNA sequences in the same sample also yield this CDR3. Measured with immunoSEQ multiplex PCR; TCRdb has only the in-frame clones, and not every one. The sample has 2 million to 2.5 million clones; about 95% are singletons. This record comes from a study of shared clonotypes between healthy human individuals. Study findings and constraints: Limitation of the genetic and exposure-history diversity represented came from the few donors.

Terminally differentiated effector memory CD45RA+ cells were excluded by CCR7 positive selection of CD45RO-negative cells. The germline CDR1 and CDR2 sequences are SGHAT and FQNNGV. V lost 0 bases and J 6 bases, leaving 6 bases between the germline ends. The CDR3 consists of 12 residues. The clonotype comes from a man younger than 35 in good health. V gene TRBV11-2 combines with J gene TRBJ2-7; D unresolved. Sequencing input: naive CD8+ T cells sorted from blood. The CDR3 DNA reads TGTGCCAGCAGCTTAGATTCACTCGAGCAGTACTTC. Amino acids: CASSLDSLEQYF. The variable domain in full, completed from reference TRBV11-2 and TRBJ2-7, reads EAGVAQSPRYKIIEKRQSVAFWCNPISGHATLYWYQQILGQGPKLLIQFQNNGVVDDSQLPKDRFSAERLKGVDSTLKIQPAKLEDSAVYLCASSLDSLEQYFGPGTRLTVT.